These 18 T cell receptor beta chains originate from one sample sequenced in a study of T cell responses to AZD1222 COVID-19 vaccine. Here immunoSEQ multiplex PCR was the method, and the copy in TCRdb shows in-frame clones only, minus some. The sample has tens of thousands of clones, 70% to 90% seen once. Sequencing was performed on peripheral blood, taken on day 0 of AZD1222 vaccination. The receptors were sampled from an adult in good health.

This clone appeared once. This chain connects TRBV27 to TRBJ1-5; unclear D gene. CDR1 is MNHEY, CDR2 SMNVEV, per germline (reference sequence). V was shortened by 5 bases and J by 4 bases, with 9 bases between the two germline ends. The CDR3 spans 13 residues. The CDR3 nucleotides are TGTGCCAGCAGTGAGGGTCCTAATCAGCCCCAGCATTTT. It is translated as CASSEGPNQPQHF.

V gene TRBV10-3 combines with J gene TRBJ2-1; 14 nucleotides line up with TRBD2. There are 15 residues in the CDR3. The germline V gene encodes CDR1 ENHRY and CDR2 SYGVKD. J lost 5 bases, V lost 6 bases, and 3 bases had no gene match. The CDR3 protein is CAISGLAGGHNEQFF. In DNA form, the CDR3 reads TGTGCCATCAGCGGACTAGCGGGGGGCCACAATGAGCAGTTCTTC.

V gene TRBV27 combines with J gene TRBJ2-1, with TRBD2 as a possible D gene (5 bases). Germline lookup yields CDR1 MNHEY and CDR2 SMNVEV (reference sequence). Trimming removed 2 bases from V and 8 bases from J, with 13 bases in between. The length of the CDR3 is 14 residues. The DNA of the CDR3 is TGTGCCAGCAGTTTAGGAGGACTCGCCTATGAGCAGTTCTTC. This gives the protein CASSLGGLAYEQFF.

The rearrangement joins TRBV19 to TRBJ1-5; possibly TRBD1 for D (6 bases). The CDR3 is 15 residues long. Trimming took off 3 bases at V and 2 bases at J, with 11 bases between the two ends. Looked up from germline, CDR1 is LNHDA and CDR2 is SQIVND (reference sequence). The chain's CDR3 is CASSIWAGGNQPQHF. The CDR3 nucleotides are TGTGCCAGTAGTATTTGGGCAGGGGGCAATCAGCCCCAGCATTTT.

V usage is TRBV24-1 and J usage is TRBJ2-1, with D unresolved. Germline CDR1 reads KGHDR; CDR2 reads SFDVKD. There are 16 residues in the CDR3. Trimming took off 4 bases at V and 0 bases at J, with 12 bases between the two ends. CDR3 nucleotide sequence: TGTGCCACCAGTGACCAGGTAGAGAGCTCCTACAATGAGCAGTTCTTC. Translated: CATSDQVESSYNEQFF.

V and J are TRBV6-2 or TRBV6-3 and TRBJ2-5, with TRBD1 identical over 7 bases. The CDR3 consists of 11 residues. V gave up 4 bases and J gave up 10 bases; unmatched junction bases: 3. Germline V gene sequence: CDR1 MNHEY, CDR2 SVGEGT. In nucleotides, the CDR3 is TGTGCCAGCAGTTCCGGACAGGTCCAGTACTTC. Translation: CASSSGQVQYF.

CDR3: CASSQEVNSPYEQYF. The DNA for the CDR3 is TGTGCCAGCAGCCAAGAGGTTAACAGTCCCTACGAGCAGTACTTC. The chain couples TRBV4-2 to TRBJ2-7; no clear D. Trimming took off 0 bases at V and 2 bases at J, with 11 bases between the two ends. Germline V CDR1 and CDR2: LGHNA, YNFKEQ. The CDR3 runs to 15 residues.

The chain carries TRBV12-3 or TRBV12-4 and TRBJ1-1; no definite D call. The length of the CDR3 is 13 residues. V lost 6 bases and J lost 1, with 9 bases in between. The CDR3 spells CASSNQKNTEAFF. Here the CDR3 DNA reads TGTGCCAGCAGCAACCAGAAGAACACTGAAGCTTTCTTT.

The gene calls are TRBV9 and TRBJ2-7; a weak D match, TRBD1 (7 bases). This CDR3 is 15 amino acids long. The V end was cut by 5 bases, the J end by 0 bases, with 15 bases between. Per germline, CDR1 SGDLS and CDR2 YYNGEE. CDR3 in amino acids: CASSLRGDSSYEQYF. The CDR3 bases are TGTGCCAGCAGTTTGAGGGGGGACAGCTCCTACGAGCAGTACTTC. The full variable domain, with the rest looked up from reference TRBV9 and TRBJ2-7, is DSGVTQTPKHLITATGQRVTLRCSPRSGDLSVYWYQQSLDQGLQFLIQYYNGEERAKGNILERFSAQQFPDLHSELNLSSLELGDSALYFCASSLRGDSSYEQYFGPGTRLTVT.

The chain recombines TRBV6-5 with TRBJ2-1; 10 bases are shared with TRBD1. The length of the CDR3 is 15 residues. Trimming took 8 bases from V and 1 from J; bases not matched to a gene: 5. Germline V lookup: CDR1 MNHEY, CDR2 SVGAGI. For the CDR3, the DNA is TGTGCCAGCGGATGGGACAGGGGATCCTACAATGAGCAGTTCTTC. It translates to CASGWDRGSYNEQFF.

The gene calls are TRBV7-2 and TRBJ1-2, with TRBD1 matching 7 bases. Unmatched junction bases numbered 17, after V lost 5 bases and J lost 8 bases. This CDR3 is 16 amino acids long. CDR1 is SGHTA and CDR2 is FQGNSA in the germline V gene. The CDR3 DNA sequence: TGTGCCAGCAGCCCTCACGGTGGCAGCTCCAGGGGGGGCTACACCTTC. Translating it yields CASSPHGGSSRGGYTF.

The chain carries TRBV7-2 and TRBJ1-3; no reliable D call. V was trimmed by 6 bases and J by 4 bases, leaving 13 bases between them. This CDR3 has 14 amino acids. CDR1 and CDR2 (germline): SGHTA, FQGNSA. CDR3 sequence (DNA): TGTGCCAGCAGTTCCGGACTGACAGGAAACACCATATATTTT. Encoded protein: CASSSGLTGNTIYF.

The J gene is TRBJ2-3, the V gene TRBV6-5, with D tentatively TRBD1 or TRBD2 (5 bases each). Germline loops: CDR1 MNHEY, CDR2 SVGAGI. The CDR3 runs to 13 residues. Trimming took off 2 bases at V and 7 bases at J, with 10 bases between the two ends. Here the CDR3 reads CASSYRDANTQYF. The CDR3 DNA follows: TGTGCCAGCAGTTACCGGGACGCAAATACGCAGTATTTT.

Notes on this clone: Relative to the germline gene, one junction end is altered; a read error may explain this. The rearrangement uses TRBV12-3 or TRBV12-4 and TRBJ2-5, with no clear D. The CDR3 totals 13 residues. CDR3 nucleotide sequence: TGTGCCAGCAGTTTACCGCAGGACGAGACCCGGTACTTC. Encoded protein: CASSLPQDETRYF.

V is TRBV6-5 and J is TRBJ2-3; weak D call: TRBD1 (5 bases). Germline CDR1 reads MNHEY; CDR2 reads SVGAGI. V lost 7 bases to trimming and J lost 2 bases, with 13 bases between them. The CDR3 covers 14 residues. CDR3 in amino acids: CASTADRNTDTQYF. DNA for the CDR3: TGTGCCAGCACCGCCGACAGAAACACAGATACGCAGTATTTT.

The rearrangement uses TRBV18 and TRBJ1-3, with TRBD1 matching over 9 bases. This CDR3 contains 18 residues. V lost 3 bases, J lost 0 bases, and 9 bases stayed unmatched. Germline assignment: CDR1 KGHSH and CDR2 LQKENI. The CDR3 spells CASSPTGGSFFSGNTIYF. CDR3 coding DNA: TGTGCCAGCTCACCGACAGGGGGTAGTTTTTTCTCTGGAAACACCATATATTTT.

This sequence joins TRBV5-4 and TRBJ1-2; a weak D match, TRBD1 (6 bases). V shed 10 bases and J shed 6 bases, with 19 bases lying between them. CDR1 and CDR2 from the germline V gene are SGHNT and YYREEE (reference sequence). CDR3 length: 13 residues. CDR3 nucleotide sequence: TGTGCCCCAATCTTGATGGCAGGGGATGGCTACACCTTC. It encodes CAPILMAGDGYTF.

This chain links TRBV28 with TRBJ1-2, with 7 bases lining up with TRBD1. V shed 5 bases, J shed 5 bases, and the junction held 14 bases outside the gene matches. The CDR3 covers 16 residues. Germline loops: CDR1 MDHEN, CDR2 SYDVKM. In DNA, the CDR3 is TGTGCCAGCAGTCCGCCGCCCGGACAGGCGGTTTATGGCTACACCTTC. Translating it yields CASSPPPGQAVYGYTF.